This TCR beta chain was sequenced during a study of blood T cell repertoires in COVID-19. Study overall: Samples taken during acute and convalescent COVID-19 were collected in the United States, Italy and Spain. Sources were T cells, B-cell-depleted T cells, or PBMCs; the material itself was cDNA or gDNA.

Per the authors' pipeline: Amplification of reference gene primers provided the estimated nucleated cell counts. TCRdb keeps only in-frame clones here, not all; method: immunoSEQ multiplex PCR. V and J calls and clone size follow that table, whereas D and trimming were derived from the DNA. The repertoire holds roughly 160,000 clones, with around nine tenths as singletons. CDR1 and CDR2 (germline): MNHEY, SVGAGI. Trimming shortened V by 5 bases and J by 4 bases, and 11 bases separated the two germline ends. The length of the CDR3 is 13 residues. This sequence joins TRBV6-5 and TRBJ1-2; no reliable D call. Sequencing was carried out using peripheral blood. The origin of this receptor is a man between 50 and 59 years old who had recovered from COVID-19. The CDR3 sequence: CASSNGGSYGYTF. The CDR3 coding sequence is TGTGCCAGCAGTAACGGAGGGTCCTATGGCTACACCTTC.